A selection of T cell receptor beta chains follows, all from one sample in a study of HIV-infected patients and healthy controls. Using its own MiXCR run on the 5' RACE reads, TCRdb lists one record per CDR3 protein. This table has around 16,000 distinct CDR3 sequences, 8% to 10% appearing once. Material: blood. Source of these receptors: an adult in good health. The CDR3 runs from the conserved cysteine through the conserved F or W. Each record gives: CDR3 length, J gene, V gene, D gene, clone size, CDR3 DNA, CDR3 protein. D genes are given only for firm matches. Only some rows state a clone size, as once, few, many or a class for expanded clones.

>15|TRBJ2-1|TRBV10-3|TRBD2|many
TGTGCCATCAGCCTACTAGCGGGAGGGCCTGGTGAGCAGTTCTTC
CAISLLAGGPGEQFF
>12|TRBJ2-2|TRBV12-3/TRBV12-4|TRBD2|many
TGTGCCAGCAGTAGCGGGGCCGGGGAGCTGTTTTTT
CASSSGAGELFF
>16|TRBJ1-1|TRBV6-5|TRBD1|many
TGTGCCAGCAGTTATTACCCGGGACAGTTGAACACTGAAGCTTTCTTT
CASSYYPGQLNTEAFF
>14|TRBJ2-5|TRBV5-1|TRBD1|few
TGCGCCAGCAGCGAGGACAGGAGATATGGGACCCAGTACTTC
CASSEDRRYGTQYF
>17|TRBJ2-3|TRBV11-2|TRBD2|few
TGTGCCAGCAGCTTAGACCTGGCGGTAGCGGGAGTAGATACGCAGTATTTT
CASSLDLAVAGVDTQYF
>13|TRBJ2-1|TRBV6-4|NA|medium-sized
TGTGCCAGCAGTGAATGGCGTCTCGGTGAGCAGTTCTTC
CASSEWRLGEQFF
>15|TRBJ2-1|TRBV5-4|NA|few
TGTGCCAGCAGCTTGGGCGGGCAGATATACAATGAGCAGTTCTTC
CASSLGGQIYNEQFF
>15|TRBJ1-2|TRBV6-5|NA|NA
TGTGCCAGCAGTTACTCGGGGGCTGGGAACTATGGCTACACCTTC
CASSYSGAGNYGYTF
>18|TRBJ2-6|TRBV4-1|TRBD1|few
TGCGCCAGCAGCCAACCGACAGGGCCTATCTCTGGGGCCAACGTCCTGACTTTC
CASSQPTGPISGANVLTF
>15|TRBJ2-1|TRBV18|TRBD1|many
TGTGCCAGCTCTCGCACAGGGGGCGGTTACAATGAGCAGTTCTTC
CASSRTGGGYNEQFF
>13|TRBJ2-7|TRBV6-6|TRBD1|NA
TGTGCCAGCGTCAGGGACAGGGTGGACGAGCAGTACTTC
CASVRDRVDEQYF
>14|TRBJ2-4|TRBV3-1|NA|many
TGTGCCAGCAGCCAAGACGGCGGGATTAACATTCAGTACTTC
CASSQDGGINIQYF
>16|TRBJ1-2|TRBV10-3|NA|many
TGTGCCATCACCCCCGAAGGACGGCCCCGGACTTTTGGCTACACCTTC
CAITPEGRPRTFGYTF
>13|TRBJ2-1|TRBV6-5|NA|many
TGTGCCAGCCGGCAGGGTCACTACAATGAGCAGTTCTTC
CASRQGHYNEQFF
>16|TRBJ2-3|TRBV19|TRBD2|many
TGTGCCAGTAGTTGGGCTAGCGGGAGGCCCACAGATACGCAGTATTTT
CASSWASGRPTDTQYF
>19|TRBJ2-6|TRBV12-5|TRBD1|NA
TGTGCTAGTGGTTTGGTACTGACGGACAGGGGCACTGGGGCCAACGTCCTGACTTTC
CASGLVLTDRGTGANVLTF
>15|TRBJ2-7|TRBV11-2|TRBD1|medium-sized
TGTGCCAGCAGCTCAAAATTGGGACAGTCCTACGAGCAGTACTTC
CASSSKLGQSYEQYF
>12|TRBJ2-7|TRBV30|NA|NA
TGTGCCTGGAGCTCTCAGAGTTACGAGCAGTACTTC
CAWSSQSYEQYF
>18|TRBJ2-6|TRBV3-1|NA|NA
TGTGCCAGCAGCCCTCCGAGACAAAGCCTCTCTGGGGCCAACGTCCTGACTTTC
CASSPPRQSLSGANVLTF
>15|TRBJ2-5|TRBV4-1|NA|many
TGCGCCAGCAGTCAAGGGCTAGTCGGGCAAGAGACCCAGTACTTC
CASSQGLVGQETQYF
>16|TRBJ2-7|TRBV12-3/TRBV12-4|NA|many
TGTGCCAGCAGTTCTTCTCCTCCCCGGACAAGCCATGAGCAGTACTTC
CASSSSPPRTSHEQYF
>12|TRBJ1-5|TRBV6-5|NA|few
TGTGCCAGCGGAACAATGGATCAGCCCCAGCATTTT
CASGTMDQPQHF
>17|TRBJ2-7|TRBV5-1|NA|many
TGCGCCAGCAGCTTGGGTCCCTATAGCGGTACGACCTACGAGCAGTACTTC
CASSLGPYSGTTYEQYF
>15|TRBJ1-2|TRBV11-2|NA|once
TGTGCCAGCAGCTTAGGGGGGGGCGGTTTGGATGGCTACACCTTC
CASSLGGGGLDGYTF
>15|TRBJ2-5|TRBV19|TRBD1|many
TGTGCCAGTAGTATGGCCCGACAGGGCACGGAGACCCAGTACTTC
CASSMARQGTETQYF
>15|TRBJ1-2|TRBV3-1|NA|NA
TGTGCCAGCAGCCAAGATCACAGATCTGCCTATGGCTACACCTTC
CASSQDHRSAYGYTF
>14|TRBJ1-2|TRBV5-1|NA|many
TGCGCCAGCAGCACCGGACAGCAAACTTATGGCTACACCTTC
CASSTGQQTYGYTF
>13|TRBJ1-1|TRBV9|NA|many
TGTGCCAGCAGCGTAGAACGGGGCACTGAAGCTTTCTTT
CASSVERGTEAFF
>14|TRBJ2-5|TRBV20-1|TRBD2|many
TGCAGTGCTGCAAGACTAGCGGGACAAGAGACCCAGTACTTC
CSAARLAGQETQYF
>15|TRBJ2-1|TRBV20-1|TRBD2|many
TGCAGTGCTAGTGATAGCGGGACCCCCTACAATGAGCAGTTCTTC
CSASDSGTPYNEQFF
>15|TRBJ2-2|TRBV20-1|NA|few
TGCAGTGCTACTTGGCAGGGCCTCCGAATCGGGGAGCTGTTTTTT
CSATWQGLRIGELFF
>12|TRBJ2-7|TRBV29-1|NA|NA
TGCAGCGCTGGGGACCAGGGGAACGAGCAGTACTTC
CSAGDQGNEQYF
>11|TRBJ1-1|TRBV20-1|NA|many
TGCAGTGCTAGGAGTGGCTACGGAGCTTTCTTT
CSARSGYGAFF
>17|TRBJ2-5|TRBV25-1|NA|many
TGTGCCAGCAGTGCACCGCCGGGAGCGGTAGGCCAAGAGACCCAGTACTTC
CASSAPPGAVGQETQYF
>14|TRBJ2-5|TRBV6-1|NA|medium-sized
TGTGCCAGCAGCCGTGAGGCCCACCAAGAGACCCAGTACTTC
CASSREAHQETQYF
>12|TRBJ1-1|TRBV4-2|NA|many
TGTGCCAGCACTCAGGGCAACACTGAAGCTTTCTTT
CASTQGNTEAFF
>18|TRBJ1-1|TRBV12-3/TRBV12-4|TRBD1|medium-sized
TGTGCCAGCAGGTCGACAGGGGGACTTTACCGCCCGAACACTGAAGCTTTCTTT
CASRSTGGLYRPNTEAFF
>20|TRBJ2-7|TRBV6-5|NA|NA
TGTGCCAGCAGTTACATCATCGGCGGCGCAGCAGTTCTCCAAATTTACGAGCAGTACTTC
CASSYIIGGAAVLQIYEQYF
>18|TRBJ2-1|TRBV7-9|TRBD2|NA
TGTGCCAGCAGCTCCATCTCCCTAGCGGGAGGATCCTACAATGAGCAGTTCTTC
CASSSISLAGGSYNEQFF
>14|TRBJ2-3|TRBV3-1|NA|many
TGTGCCAGCCAGAACGGGGGTAGCACAGATACGCAGTATTTT
CASQNGGSTDTQYF
>13|TRBJ2-5|TRBV12-3/TRBV12-4|NA|many
TGTGCCAGCAGGCCAAACACCCAAGAGACCCAGTACTTC
CASRPNTQETQYF